The following is a T cell receptor (beta chain) sequence with its context. This entry comes from a study of cytomegalovirus exposure and HLA in healthy donors. This CDR3 has 14 residues. V was clipped by 4 bases and J by 0 bases, with 10 bases between them. CDR1 is SGHTA and CDR2 is FQGNSA in the germline V gene. The PCR used 60 Vbeta and 13 Jbeta primers. Method: immunoSEQ multiplex PCR; TCRdb's copy keeps in-frame clones and lacks some. The sample carries under 120,000 clones, 65% to 80% recorded once. This TCR was sampled from a female donor in good health and CMV-seropositive. The V call is TRBV7-2, the J call TRBJ2-7; D is undetermined. Material for sequencing was PBMCs. This CDR3 reads CASSSYLSSYEQYF. The CDR3 nucleotides read TGTGCCAGCAGCTCATACTTAAGCTCCTACGAGCAGTACTTC.